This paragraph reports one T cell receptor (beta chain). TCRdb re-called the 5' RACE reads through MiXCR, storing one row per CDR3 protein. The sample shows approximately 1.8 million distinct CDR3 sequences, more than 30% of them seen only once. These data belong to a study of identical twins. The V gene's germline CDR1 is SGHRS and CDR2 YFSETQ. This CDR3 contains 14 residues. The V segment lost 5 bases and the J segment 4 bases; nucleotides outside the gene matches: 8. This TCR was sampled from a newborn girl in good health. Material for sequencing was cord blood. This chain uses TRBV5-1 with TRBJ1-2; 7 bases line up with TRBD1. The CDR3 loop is CASRPDRKFYGYTF. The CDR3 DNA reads TGCGCCAGCAGACCGGACAGGAAATTCTATGGCTACACCTTC.